This T cell receptor beta chain was captured in a study of patients with pleural tuberculosis (dated by TCRdb to 2014 to 2015). At least ten counts were recorded for this clonotype. Its recognized antigen is unknown. No base-level quality is on record; no much larger clone is a single base apart. The sample was run on an Illumina Genome Analyzer IIx. The public reads were run again by TCRdb, first through fastp at Q25 and then through MiXCR, and only productive beta chains were kept. Records with the same CDR3 protein are collapsed into one entry carrying the most frequent genes and DNA. The sample table shows some 48,000 distinct CDR3 sequences, and about 7.3% are seen once. The top ten hold about a sixth of the sample. Clipping removes 5 bases from V and 14 bases from J, with 14 as the unmatched junction base count. CDR1 is given as LNHNV and CDR2 as YYDKDF, both from the germline V gene (reference sequence). Reading from cysteine to phenylalanine, the CDR3 counts 14 amino acids. Just CDR3 DNA is preserved here, 42 bases in frame from base 1.

The clonotype comes from a human donor with pleural tuberculosis. Rearrangement joined TRBV15 to TRBJ2-1; TRBD2 agrees with 8 junctional bases. The CDR3: CATSSRGSGREKFF. The DNA sequence is given as TGTGCCACCAGCTCCCGAGGGAGCGGGAGAGAAAAGTTCTTC.